Below are 20 T cell receptor beta chains sequenced from a single sample in a study of T cells in Graves' hyperthyroidism and ophthalmopathy. Using RNA transcripts as the source, TCR beta CDR3 regions were amplified. A first-round RT-PCR of the TCR CDR3 used the HTBI primer set. TCRdb reprocessed the multiplex PCR reads via MiXCR and lists one record per CDR3 protein. The table lists about 640,000 distinct CDR3 sequences, roughly 20% of them singletons. Material: blood. The source is a man aged 25-45 years with Graves' ophthalmopathy.

This clonotype was observed a single time. The V gene is TRBV28, the J gene TRBJ2-7; D possibly uses TRBD1 or TRBD2 (5 bases each). CDR1 is MDHEN and CDR2 is SYDVKM in the germline V gene. Trimming pared 1 base from V and 4 bases from J, leaving 23 bases between. The CDR3 contains 18 residues. CDR3 nucleotide sequence: TGTGCCAGCAGTTTATATTTACGTCTAGGGGACGGGGAATACGAGCAGTACTTC. It translates to CASSLYLRLGDGEYEQYF.

This clonotype was counted many times. This chain links TRBV28 with TRBJ1-1; the D gene is possibly TRBD1 (5 bases). In germline, CDR1 is MDHEN, CDR2 SYDVKM. Trimming took 8 bases from V and 6 from J, leaving 13 bases between them. The CDR3 has 12 residues. The CDR3 reads CASGQQPAEAFF. The CDR3 nucleotides read TGTGCCAGCGGACAACAGCCAGCTGAAGCTTTCTTT.

J is TRBJ2-3 and V is TRBV6-1; 8 bases map to TRBD2. The CDR3 covers 14 residues. Germline trimming cut 7 bases from V and 4 bases from J; bases unmatched to any gene: 7. CDR1 and CDR2 (germline): MNHNS, SASEGT. Here the CDR3 DNA reads TGTGCCAGCAAGCCGGGAGGGAGATCAGATACGCAGTATTTT. It encodes CASKPGGRSDTQYF.

The J gene is TRBJ2-3, the V gene TRBV28, with D possibly matching TRBD2 (5 bases). This CDR3 comprises 14 residues. Trimming removed 7 bases at V and 0 bases at J, with 11 bases between. Germline CDR1 MDHEN, CDR2 SYDVKM. The CDR3 nucleotides read TGTGCCAGCACAGCCGGCGGGAGCACAGATACGCAGTATTTT. Protein sequence: CASTAGGSTDTQYF.

This clonotype was detected ten times or more. The V call is TRBV12-3 or TRBV12-4, the J call TRBJ2-7; the match to TRBD2 covers 14 bases. The CDR3 loop spans 18 amino acids. The V gene end was trimmed by 7 bases and the J gene end by 3 bases; junction bases not matched to a gene: 14. CDR3 loop: CASTTSGTSGSGGYEQYF. For the CDR3, the DNA is TGTGCCAGCACCACCTCCGGGACTAGCGGGAGTGGTGGCTACGAGCAGTACTTC.

V and J are TRBV13 and TRBJ2-4; 7 positions match TRBD2. The CDR3 totals 14 residues. Germline V gives CDR1 PRHDT, CDR2 FYEKMQ (reference sequence). With V trimmed by 5 bases and J by 8 bases, 9 bases remained unmatched. The CDR3 region has the DNA TGTGCCAGCAGCCTGGACGGGGGAGGGGACATTCAGTACTTC. Translated, it gives CASSLDGGGDIQYF.

The chain has TRBV6-1 and TRBJ2-7; no clear D. The CDR3 loop spans 16 amino acids. The V and J ends lost 5 bases and 3 bases respectively, with 20 bases between them. Germline V gene data show CDR1 as MNHNS and CDR2 as SASEGT. CDR3 amino acids: CASSSTESGPFYEQYF. The CDR3 DNA reads TGTGCCAGCAGTTCGACCGAGTCAGGACCTTTCTACGAGCAGTACTTC.

The genes are TRBV7-9 and TRBJ1-1, with D possibly TRBD1 on 5 matching bases. V lost 5 bases to trimming and J lost 6 bases, with 25 bases between them. The CDR3 loop spans 17 amino acids. Per the germline V gene, CDR1 is SEHNR and CDR2 is FQNEAQ (reference sequence). The CDR3 DNA sequence: TGTGCCAGCAGCAGGAATACCGGGACTCGGGGCTGGGCTGAAGCTTTCTTT. It encodes CASSRNTGTRGWAEAFF.

This chain uses TRBV16 with TRBJ2-2; no clear D gene. The germline V and J ends were trimmed by 0 bases and 5 bases, with 7 bases remaining between them. Germline V CDR1 and CDR2: KGHSY, FQNENV. CDR3 size: 14 residues. The CDR3: CASSQSTLTGELFF. As DNA, the CDR3 is TGTGCCAGCAGCCAATCGACCTTAACCGGGGAGCTGTTTTTT. The whole variable domain, filled in from reference TRBV16 and TRBJ2-2, reads GEEVAQTPKHLVRGEGQKAKLYCAPIKGHSYVFWYQQVLKNEFKFLISFQNENVFDETGMPKERFSAKCLPNSPCSLEIQATKLEDSAVYFCASSQSTLTGELFFGEGSRLTVL.

This clonotype has more than one count but fewer than ten. The genes are TRBV13 and TRBJ1-6; TRBD1 aligns across 9 bases. CDR1 is PRHDT and CDR2 is FYEKMQ in the germline V gene (reference sequence). Trimming removed 0 bases from V and 5 bases from J; junction bases left unmatched: 8. CDR3 length: 18 amino acids. CDR3 sequence (DNA): TGTGCCAGCAGCTTAGGTCTCCTAAGGACAGGGGATAATTCACCCCTCCACTTT. Its translation is CASSLGLLRTGDNSPLHF.

Only a few counts were recorded for this clonotype. The chain employs TRBV5-4 and TRBJ2-6, with D unclear. From germline, CDR1 is SGHNT and CDR2 YYREEE (reference sequence). V shed 2 bases and J shed 4 bases, with 10 bases lying between them. The CDR3 is 15 residues long. The CDR3 DNA follows: TGTGCCAGCAGCTTCAGGCCGGAAGGGGCCAACGTCCTGACTTTC. As protein: CASSFRPEGANVLTF.

Ten or more counts support this clonotype. DNA for the CDR3: TGTGCCAGCAGCTTAGGTGGAGAATTCGAAGCTTTCTTT. This translates into CASSLGGEFEAFF. This chain uses TRBV7-8 with TRBJ1-1; D uncertain. The germline gives CDR1 SGHVS, CDR2 FQNEAQ. Trimming shortened V by 1 base and J by 8 bases, and 11 bases separated the two germline ends. This CDR3 is 13 amino acids long.

This clonotype was seen many times. The chain couples TRBV7-9 to TRBJ1-4; TRBD1 might be the D (5 bases). V was cut by 2 bases and J by 10 bases, with 8 bases left in between. This CDR3 is built from 12 residues. The V gene's germline CDR1 is SEHNR and CDR2 FQNEAQ (reference sequence). In DNA form, the CDR3 reads TGTGCCAGCAGCTTACCGGGGGGAAAACTGTTTTTT. It codes for CASSLPGGKLFF.

This clonotype was found many times. The J gene is TRBJ2-3, the V gene TRBV11-2; no clear D. The CDR3 length is 13 residues. Germline V CDR1 and CDR2: SGHAT, FQNNGV. V dropped 0 bases and J dropped 4 bases, with 5 bases sitting between them. The CDR3 region has the DNA TGTGCCAGCAGCTTAGATTTCTCAGATACGCAGTATTTT. Translating it yields CASSLDFSDTQYF.

This clonotype has more than one count but fewer than ten. The gene calls are TRBV28 and TRBJ2-1; D ambiguous. Per germline, CDR1 MDHEN and CDR2 SYDVKM. The CDR3 sequence is 14 residues long. V lost 2 bases and J lost 5, with 10 bases in between. The CDR3 nucleotides read TGTGCCAGCAGTTTAGCCAGGCCTAACAATGAGCAGTTCTTC. Protein: CASSLARPNNEQFF.

This clonotype turned up a few times. The J gene is TRBJ2-3, the V gene TRBV6-2 or TRBV6-3; D gene uncertain. Trimming took 2 bases from V and 9 from J, leaving 15 bases between them. The germline CDR1 and CDR2 sequences are MNHEY and SVGEGT. The CDR3 runs to 14 residues. This chain's CDR3 is CASSYARNEVTQYF. CDR3 DNA sequence: TGTGCCAGCAGTTACGCCCGGAACGAGGTGACGCAGTATTTT.

This clonotype came up many times. V and J are TRBV28 and TRBJ2-7; D unresolved. CDR1 is MDHEN, CDR2 SYDVKM, per germline. This CDR3 contains 14 residues. V was shortened by 2 bases and J by 2 bases, with 10 bases between the two germline ends. The CDR3 region is CASSLGELPYEQYF. As DNA, the CDR3 is TGTGCCAGCAGTTTAGGAGAGTTACCCTACGAGCAGTACTTC.

The chain employs TRBV12-3 or TRBV12-4 and TRBJ2-1; tentative D call: TRBD1 (6 bases). V was pared by 2 bases and J by 8 bases, with 13 bases between. CDR3 length equals 14 residues. The CDR3 loop is CASSLWVGGDEQFF. In DNA, the CDR3 is TGTGCCAGCAGTTTATGGGTTGGGGGCGATGAGCAGTTCTTC.

As DNA, the CDR3 is TGTGCCAGCACTGAGAGTTGGGGGACGACAGGGGCCAACGTCCTGACTTTC. Translation: CASTESWGTTGANVLTF. J is TRBJ2-6 and V is TRBV9, with D tentatively TRBD1 or TRBD2 (5 bases each). Germline assignment: CDR1 SGDLS and CDR2 YYNGEE. The CDR3 extends over 17 amino acids. V shed 6 bases and J shed 4 bases, with 20 bases lying between them. Full variable domain (outside the CDR3, taken from reference TRBV9 and TRBJ2-6): DSGVTQTPKHLITATGQRVTLRCSPRSGDLSVYWYQQSLDQGLQFLIQYYNGEERAKGNILERFSAQQFPDLHSELNLSSLELGDSALYFCASTESWGTTGANVLTFGAGSRLTVL.

This clonotype was detected a few times. The chain has TRBV29-1 and TRBJ2-7, with 7 bases fitting TRBD1. Germline CDR1 SQVTM, CDR2 ANQGSEA. This CDR3 spans 13 amino acids. J was trimmed by 5 bases and V by 4 bases; bases with no gene match: 8. The CDR3 DNA reads TGCAGCGTTGGTGGTGACAGGGCGGACGAGCAGTACTTC. Translation gives CSVGGDRADEQYF.